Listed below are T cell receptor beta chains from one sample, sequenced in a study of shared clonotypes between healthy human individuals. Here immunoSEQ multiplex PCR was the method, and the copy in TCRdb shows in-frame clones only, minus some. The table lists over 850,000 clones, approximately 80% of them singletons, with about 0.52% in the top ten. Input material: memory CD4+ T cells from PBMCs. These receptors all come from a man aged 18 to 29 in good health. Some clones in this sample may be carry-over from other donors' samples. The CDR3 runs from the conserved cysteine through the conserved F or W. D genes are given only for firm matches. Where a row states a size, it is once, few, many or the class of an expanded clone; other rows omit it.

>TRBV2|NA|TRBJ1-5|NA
TGTGCCAGCAGATTCGACAGGTATAGCAATCAGCCCCAGCATTTT
CASRFDRYSNQPQHF
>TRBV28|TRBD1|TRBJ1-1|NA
TGTGCCAGCAGAGGACAGGGTATTTACAGTGAAGCTTTCTTT
CASRGQGIYSEAFF
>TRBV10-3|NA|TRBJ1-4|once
TGTGCCATCAGTGAGGGACCGCGGAATGAAAAACTGTTTTTT
CAISEGPRNEKLFF
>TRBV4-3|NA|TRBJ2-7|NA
TGCGCCAGCAGCCAAGGGCTCCCATACGAGCAGTACTTC
CASSQGLPYEQYF
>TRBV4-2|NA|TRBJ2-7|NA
TGTGCCAGCAGCCCTCCGGGAACCGATGTGGAGCAGTACTTC
CASSPPGTDVEQYF
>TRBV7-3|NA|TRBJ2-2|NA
TGTGCCAGCAGCGATATTAGGACCGGGGAGCTGTTTTTT
CASSDIRTGELFF
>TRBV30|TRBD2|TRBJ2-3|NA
TGTGCCTGGAGTGCCCTCACTACTAGCGGGAGGACCATATCCTCCAATACGCAGTATTTT
CAWSALTTSGRTISSNTQYF
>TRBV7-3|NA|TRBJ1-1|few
TGTGCCAGCAGCCTAACCACTTACACTGAAGCTTTCTTT
CASSLTTYTEAFF
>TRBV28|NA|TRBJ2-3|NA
TGTGCCAGCAGTTCTGGGGGCCGAGGCACAGATACGCAGTATTTT
CASSSGGRGTDTQYF
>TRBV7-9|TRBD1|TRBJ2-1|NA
TGTGCCAGCAGCTACTCCAGACAGGGTTCGAATGAGCAGTTCTTC
CASSYSRQGSNEQFF
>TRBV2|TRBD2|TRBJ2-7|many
TGTGCCAGCAGTTTTAGCGGGAGCTCCTACGAGCAGTACTTC
CASSFSGSSYEQYF
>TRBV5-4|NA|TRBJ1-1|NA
TGTGCCAGCAGACGGGACGAGGATGAAGCTTTCTTT
CASRRDEDEAFF
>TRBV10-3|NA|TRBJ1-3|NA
TGTGCCATCAGAGTGTGGGGGCTCTCTGGAAACACCATATATTTT
CAIRVWGLSGNTIYF
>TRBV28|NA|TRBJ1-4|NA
TGTGCCAGCAGTTTGGTGGGAGTTGGTGAAAAACTGTTTTTT
CASSLVGVGEKLFF
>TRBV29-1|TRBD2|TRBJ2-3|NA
TGCAGCGTTGATCCGACTAGCGGGATGCCGCCAGATACGCAGTATTTT
CSVDPTSGMPPDTQYF
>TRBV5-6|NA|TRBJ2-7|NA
TGTGCCAGCAGCTTGGAACGGGGCGGGACGACCTACGAGCAGTACTTC
CASSLERGGTTYEQYF
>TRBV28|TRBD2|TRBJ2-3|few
TGTGCCAGCAGTTTCCCCGGGAGGGCCCTCGGAGATACGCAGTATTTT
CASSFPGRALGDTQYF
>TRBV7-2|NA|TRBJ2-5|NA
TGTGCCAGCAGCTCAAGAGTGGGAGGTGAACAGACCCAGTACTTC
CASSSRVGGEQTQYF
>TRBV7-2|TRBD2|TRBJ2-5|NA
TGCGCCAGCAGCCCGCCGGGACTAGCGGGAGGAGAGACCCAGTACTTC
CASSPPGLAGGETQYF
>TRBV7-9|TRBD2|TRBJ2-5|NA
TGTGCCAGCAGGCCGGCTGGGGGGGCCCAGTACTTC
CASRPAGGAQYF
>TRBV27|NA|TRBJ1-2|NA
TGTGCCAGCAGTTTAAGACGCATGGGCGGCTACACCTTC
CASSLRRMGGYTF
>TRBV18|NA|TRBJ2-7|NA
TGTGCCAGCTCACGTTCAGGCGAATACGAGCAGTACTTC
CASSRSGEYEQYF
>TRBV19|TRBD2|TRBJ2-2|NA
TGTGCCAGCGCCACCCTACTAGCGGGGCCGACAAACACCGGGGAGCTGTTTTTT
CASATLLAGPTNTGELFF
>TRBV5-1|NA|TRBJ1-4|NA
TGCGCCAGCAGCTTGGACACCCGAAATGAAAAACTGTTTTTT
CASSLDTRNEKLFF
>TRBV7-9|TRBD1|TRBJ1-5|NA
TGTGCCAGCAGCCATGGACAGGGCAGCAATCAGCCCCAGCATTTT
CASSHGQGSNQPQHF
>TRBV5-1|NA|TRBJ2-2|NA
TGCGCCAGCAGCTTGAGTGGCGCTTTAATGGGGCCCGGGGAGCTGTTTTTT
CASSLSGALMGPGELFF
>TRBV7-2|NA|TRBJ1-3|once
TGTGCCAGCAGCTTAGTTGTTTCTGCGGCTGGAAACACCATATATTTT
CASSLVVSAAGNTIYF
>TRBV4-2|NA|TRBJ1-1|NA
TGTGCCAGCAGCCAAGTTCATTACATGAACACTGAAGCTTTCTTT
CASSQVHYMNTEAFF
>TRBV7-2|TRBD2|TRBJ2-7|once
TGTGCCAGCAGCCGGACTAGCGGGGGACCGTACGAGCAGTACTTC
CASSRTSGGPYEQYF
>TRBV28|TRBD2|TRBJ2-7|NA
TGTGCCAGCAGTCAGCGACGGACTAGCGGGATCTACGAGCAGTACTTC
CASSQRRTSGIYEQYF
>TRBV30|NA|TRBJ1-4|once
TGTGCCTGGAGTGCGGACGTAGCAACTAATGAAAAACTGTTTTTT
CAWSADVATNEKLFF
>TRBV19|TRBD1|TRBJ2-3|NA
TGTGCCAGTTCCCAGGGGGTGATAGCAGATACGCAGTATTTT
CASSQGVIADTQYF
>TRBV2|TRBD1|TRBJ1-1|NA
TGTGCCAGCCGGGGGACAGACAAAGGTATCACTGAAGCTTTCTTT
CASRGTDKGITEAFF
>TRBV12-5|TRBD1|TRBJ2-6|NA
TGTGCTAGTGGTTTGGAAGGGGGCCCTGGGGCCAACGTCCTGACTTTC
CASGLEGGPGANVLTF
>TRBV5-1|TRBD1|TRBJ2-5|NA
TGCGCCAGCAGCAACCGGACAGGGAGCAGAGAGACCCAGTACTTC
CASSNRTGSRETQYF
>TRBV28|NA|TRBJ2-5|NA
TGTGCCAGCAGTAGCTCATTTAACCAAGAGACCCAGTACTTC
CASSSSFNQETQYF
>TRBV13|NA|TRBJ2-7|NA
TGTGCCAGCAGCTTAGAAGCCAACGAGCAGTACTTC
CASSLEANEQYF
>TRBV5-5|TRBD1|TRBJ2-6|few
TGTGCCAGCAGCCCGTGGACAGGGAGGGCCAACGTCCTGACTTTC
CASSPWTGRANVLTF
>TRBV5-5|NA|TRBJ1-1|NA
TGTGCCAGCAGCCCCGCGGGGTCTATGAACACTGAAGCTTTCTTT
CASSPAGSMNTEAFF
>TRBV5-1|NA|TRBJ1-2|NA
TGCGCCAGCAGCTTGGAGCCGGGACTGGGTGGCTACACCTTC
CASSLEPGLGGYTF
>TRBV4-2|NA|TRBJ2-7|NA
TGTGCCAGCAGCCAAGTTGGGCGCGGCTACGAGCAGTACTTC
CASSQVGRGYEQYF
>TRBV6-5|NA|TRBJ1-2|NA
TGTGCCAGCAGTTACTCGGGTCAGCAGGGGTTTTACACCTTC
CASSYSGQQGFYTF
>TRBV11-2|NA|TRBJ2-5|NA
TGTGCCAGCAGCTTAGTGATACAAGAGACCCAGTACTTC
CASSLVIQETQYF
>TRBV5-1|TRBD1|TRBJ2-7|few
TGCGCCAGCAGCTTAAACAGGGGTGCAGACGAGCAGTACTTC
CASSLNRGADEQYF
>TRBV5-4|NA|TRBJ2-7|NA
TGTGCCAGCAGCCCCGGACCGCGGTACGAGCAGTACTTC
CASSPGPRYEQYF
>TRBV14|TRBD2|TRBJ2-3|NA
TGTGCCAGCAGCCAAGACTGGCTAGCGGGATTCTCGCCGCAGTATTTT
CASSQDWLAGFSPQYF
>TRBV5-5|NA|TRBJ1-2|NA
TGTGCCAGCAGGGGGACACAGAACTATGGCTACACCTTC
CASRGTQNYGYTF
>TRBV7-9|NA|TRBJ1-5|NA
TGTGCCAGCAGCTATCAAGTTCCGGGTCGTAGCAATCAGCCCCAGCATTTT
CASSYQVPGRSNQPQHF
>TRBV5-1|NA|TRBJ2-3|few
TGCGCCAGCAGCTCCGCAGATACGCAGTATTTT
CASSSADTQYF
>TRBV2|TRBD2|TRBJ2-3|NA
TGTGCCAGCTCGACTAGCGGGAGACGGGGCACAGATACGCAGTATTTT
CASSTSGRRGTDTQYF
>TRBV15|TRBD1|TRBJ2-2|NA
TGTGCCACCAGCAGGGACGGACAGGGGGGGCTTGCCGGGGAGCTGTTTTTT
CATSRDGQGGLAGELFF
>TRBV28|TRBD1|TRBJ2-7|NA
TGTGCCAGCAGTCAAGACAGGGCCTACGAGCAGTACTTC
CASSQDRAYEQYF
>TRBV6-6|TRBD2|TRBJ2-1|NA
TGTGCCAGCAGTTCCGGGGGACTAGCGGGAGTCGAGCAGTTCTTC
CASSSGGLAGVEQFF
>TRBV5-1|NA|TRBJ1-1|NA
TGCGCCAGCAGCTTGGCCGCCCCCGGGGCAGGGAACACTGAAGCTTTCTTT
CASSLAAPGAGNTEAFF